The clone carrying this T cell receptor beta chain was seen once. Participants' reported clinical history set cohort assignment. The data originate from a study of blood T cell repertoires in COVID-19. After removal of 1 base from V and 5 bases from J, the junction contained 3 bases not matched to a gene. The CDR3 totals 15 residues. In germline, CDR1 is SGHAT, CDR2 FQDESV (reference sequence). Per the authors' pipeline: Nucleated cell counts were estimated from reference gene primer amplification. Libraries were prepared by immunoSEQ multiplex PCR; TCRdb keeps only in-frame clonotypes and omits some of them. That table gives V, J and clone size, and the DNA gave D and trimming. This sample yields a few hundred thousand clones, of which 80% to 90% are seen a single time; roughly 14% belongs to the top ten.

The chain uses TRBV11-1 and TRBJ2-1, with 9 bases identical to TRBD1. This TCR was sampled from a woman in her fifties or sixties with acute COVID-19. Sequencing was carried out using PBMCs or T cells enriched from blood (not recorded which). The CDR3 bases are TGTGCCAGCAGCTTAGGACAGGGGGGGGACAATGAGCAGTTCTTC. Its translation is CASSLGQGGDNEQFF.